This T cell receptor (beta chain) was obtained from a study of control samples from healthy donors and cancer patients. Profiling relied on immunoSEQ multiplex PCR, and the TCRdb table lists in-frame clones only, not all of them. Seen here are 150,000 or so clones, around 94% observed once, and the top ten hold under 15%. Germline V CDR1 and CDR2: SGHVS, FQNEAQ. V was cut by 5 bases and J by 1 base, with 6 bases left in between. This CDR3 comprises 12 residues. Sequenced material: blood. The sequence was collected from a man in his forties or fifties in good health. The chain is built from TRBV7-8 and TRBJ2-7; no clear D. This chain's CDR3 is CASSQESYEQYF. The CDR3, as DNA: TGTGCCAGCAGCCAAGAATCCTACGAGCAGTACTTC.